This TCR beta chain came from a study of cytomegalovirus exposure and HLA in healthy donors. About the research overall: Approximately 80 million unique TCRs, all from HLA-typed donors, were included in an early release of the data.

Trimming removed 1 base from V and 2 bases from J; junction bases left unmatched: 10. This CDR3 has 17 residues. Germline V gene lookup returns CDR1 MNHNS and CDR2 SASEGT. Primers for the PCR totalled 60 Vbeta and 13 Jbeta. Only in-frame clones appear in the TCRdb table, and some are missing; sequencing was by immunoSEQ multiplex PCR. Here the sample spans about 120,000 clones, over 75% being singletons. The sample taken for sequencing was PBMCs. The chain carries TRBV6-1 and TRBJ1-1; TRBD1 matches 7 bases. This receptor was taken from a male donor in good health and CMV-seropositive. CDR3 amino acids: CASSEEARGTANTEAFF. In DNA, the CDR3 is TGTGCCAGCAGTGAAGAAGCTAGGGGGACAGCCAACACTGAAGCTTTCTTT.